The 2 T cell receptor beta chains listed next were all sequenced from one sample in a study of blood T cell repertoires in COVID-19. Clones were sequenced by immunoSEQ multiplex PCR, and TCRdb holds only the in-frame ones, with some missing. The sample shows roughly 500,000 clones, 70% to 90% of them seen only once. Sequenced sample: PBMCs or T cells enriched from blood (not recorded which). These receptors were taken from a woman aged 55-70 years who had recovered from COVID-19.

The chain is built from TRBV2 and TRBJ1-5; the D gene is possibly TRBD1 (5 bases). The V and J ends lost 8 bases and 5 bases respectively, with 10 bases between them. There are 12 residues in the CDR3. Germline CDR1 SNHLY, CDR2 FYNNEI. CDR3: CASSGLDQPQHF. The CDR3 region has the DNA TGTGCCAGCTCAGGGTTGGATCAGCCCCAGCATTTT.

This chain connects TRBV30 to TRBJ2-5; the D is unclear. Germline CDR1 is GTSNPN and CDR2 is SVGIG (reference sequence). The V and J ends lost 0 bases and 4 bases respectively, with 9 bases between them. The length of the CDR3 is 13 residues. CDR3 amino acids: CAWSVPGRETQYF. The CDR3, as DNA: TGTGCCTGGAGTGTACCTGGGCGAGAGACCCAGTACTTC.